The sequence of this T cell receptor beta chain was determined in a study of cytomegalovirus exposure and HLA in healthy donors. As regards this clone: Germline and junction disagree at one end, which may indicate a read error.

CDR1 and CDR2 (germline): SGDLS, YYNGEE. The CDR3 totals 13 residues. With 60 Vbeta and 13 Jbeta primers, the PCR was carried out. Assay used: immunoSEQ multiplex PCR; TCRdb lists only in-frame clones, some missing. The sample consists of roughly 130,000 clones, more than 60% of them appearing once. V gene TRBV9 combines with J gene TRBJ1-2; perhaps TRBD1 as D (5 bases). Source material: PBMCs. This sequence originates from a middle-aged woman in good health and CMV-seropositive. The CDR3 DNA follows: TGTGCCAGCAGCGTAGCGGGAGGGGATGGCTACCCCTTC. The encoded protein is CASSVAGGDGYPF.